This T cell receptor beta chain was sequenced in a study of Tregs in tolerant kidney transplant recipients. A remark on this clone: The antigen remains unidentified. The sequenced fragment ends 3 residues before the CDR3 boundary, so the rest is inferred from the germline J gene.

Study-level results: Few patients were studied, so findings need validation in larger groups.

The table came from immunoSEQ multiplex PCR; TCRdb's copy has only in-frame clones and leaves some out. This sample contains tens of thousands of clones. Germline-derived CDR1 and CDR2 are SEHNR and FQNEAQ (reference sequence). The CDR3 is 14 amino acids. Trimming removed 3 bases at V and 1 base at J, with 9 bases between. Related graft donors supplied nonmyeloablative bone marrow transplants, and mixed chimerism was transient. Unstimulated Tregs (CD4+CD25+CD127-) and CD4+CD25- non-Tregs were sorted from PBMCs. The sequencing used CD4+ T cells from blood (PBMCs), collected 24 months after the transplant. This receptor was identified in a human patient who received a combined kidney and bone marrow transplant. Part of the T cell pool may stem from the graft donor. The V gene is TRBV7-9, the J gene TRBJ1-1; no reliable D call. The DNA read from the CDR3 is TGTGCCAGCAGCTTCATGACTGGGAACACTGAA. Amino acids: CASSFMTGNTE. The complete CDR3 sequence is CASSFMTGNTEAFF. Full variable domain (outside the CDR3, taken from reference TRBV7-9 and TRBJ1-1): DTGVSQNPRHKITKRGQNVTFRCDPISEHNRLYWYRQTLGQGPEFLTYFQNEAQLEKSRLLSDRFSAERPKGSFSTLEIQRTEQGDSAMYLCASSFMTGNTEAFFGQGTRLTVV.